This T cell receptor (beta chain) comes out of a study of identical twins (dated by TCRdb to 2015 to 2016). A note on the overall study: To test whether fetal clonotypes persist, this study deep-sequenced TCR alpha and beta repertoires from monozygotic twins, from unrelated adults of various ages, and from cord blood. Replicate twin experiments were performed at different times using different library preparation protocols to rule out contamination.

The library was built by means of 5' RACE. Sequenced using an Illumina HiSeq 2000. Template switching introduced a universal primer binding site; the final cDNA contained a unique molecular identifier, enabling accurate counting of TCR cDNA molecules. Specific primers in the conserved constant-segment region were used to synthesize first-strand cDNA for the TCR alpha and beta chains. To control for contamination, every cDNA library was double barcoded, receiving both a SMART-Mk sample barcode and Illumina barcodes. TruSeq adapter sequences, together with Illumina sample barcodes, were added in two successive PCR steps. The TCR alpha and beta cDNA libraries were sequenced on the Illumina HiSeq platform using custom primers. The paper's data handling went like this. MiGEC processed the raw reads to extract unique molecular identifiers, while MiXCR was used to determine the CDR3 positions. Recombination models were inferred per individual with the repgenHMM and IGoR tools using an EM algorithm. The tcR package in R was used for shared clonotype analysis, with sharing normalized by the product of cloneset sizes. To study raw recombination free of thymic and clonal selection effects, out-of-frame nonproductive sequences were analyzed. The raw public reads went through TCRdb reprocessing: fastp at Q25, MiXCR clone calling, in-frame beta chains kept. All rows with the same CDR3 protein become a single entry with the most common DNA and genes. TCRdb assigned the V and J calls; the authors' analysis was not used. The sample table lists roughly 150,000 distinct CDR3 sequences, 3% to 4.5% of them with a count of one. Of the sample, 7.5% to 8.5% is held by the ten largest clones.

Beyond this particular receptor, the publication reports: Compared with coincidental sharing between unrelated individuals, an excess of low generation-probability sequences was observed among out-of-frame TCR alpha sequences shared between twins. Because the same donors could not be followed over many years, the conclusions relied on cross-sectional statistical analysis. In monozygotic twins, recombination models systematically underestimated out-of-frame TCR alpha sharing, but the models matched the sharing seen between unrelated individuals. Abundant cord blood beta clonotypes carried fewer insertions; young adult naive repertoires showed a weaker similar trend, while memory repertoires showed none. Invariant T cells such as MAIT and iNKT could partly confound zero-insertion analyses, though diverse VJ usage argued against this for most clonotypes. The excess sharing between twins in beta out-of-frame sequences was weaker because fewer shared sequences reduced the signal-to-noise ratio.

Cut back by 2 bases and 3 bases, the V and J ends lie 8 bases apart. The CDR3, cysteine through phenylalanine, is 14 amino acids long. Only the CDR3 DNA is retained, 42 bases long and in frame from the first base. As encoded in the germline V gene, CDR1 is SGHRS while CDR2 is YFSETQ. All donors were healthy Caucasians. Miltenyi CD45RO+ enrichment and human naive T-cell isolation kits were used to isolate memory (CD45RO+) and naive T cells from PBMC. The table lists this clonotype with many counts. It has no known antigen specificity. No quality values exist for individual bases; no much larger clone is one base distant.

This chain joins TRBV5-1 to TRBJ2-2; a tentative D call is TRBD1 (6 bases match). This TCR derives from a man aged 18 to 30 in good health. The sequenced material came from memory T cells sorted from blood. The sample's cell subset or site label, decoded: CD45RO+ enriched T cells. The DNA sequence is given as TGCGCCAGCAGCTTCAAGGGGGACACCGGGGAGCTGTTTTTT. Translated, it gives CASSFKGDTGELFF.